A selection of T cell receptor beta chains follows, all from one sample in a study of T cells in Graves' hyperthyroidism and ophthalmopathy. TCRdb itself ran the multiplex PCR reads through MiXCR, one entry per CDR3 protein. The sample lists a few hundred thousand distinct CDR3 sequences; approximately 15% were seen once. The sequenced sample consisted of blood. The receptors here all came from a woman younger than 30 with Graves' hyperthyroidism that later progressed to Graves' ophthalmopathy. CDR3s include the opening cysteine and the closing phenylalanine or tryptophan. A D gene is named only where the DNA matches it firmly. Not every row has a clone size; where given, it reads once, few, many or a size class.

j_gene	v_gene	abundance	d_gene	CDR3aa	CDR3nt
TRBJ2-7	TRBV3-1	many	NA	CASSQEGESYEQYF	TGTGCCAGCAGCCAAGAAGGGGAAAGCTACGAGCAGTACTTC
TRBJ2-3	TRBV7-9	NA	TRBD2	CASGLAGGTDTQYF	TGTGCCAGCGGGCTAGCGGGAGGAACAGATACGCAGTATTTT
TRBJ2-1	TRBV6-2/TRBV6-3	many	TRBD2	CASSYLRGGKLAGAFVVNEQFF	TGTGCCAGCAGTTACCTCCGGGGAGGGAAGCTAGCGGGAGCATTCGTGGTCAATGAGCAGTTCTTC
TRBJ2-7	TRBV2	many	TRBD1	CASSPSIGQGSVEQYF	TGTGCCAGCAGCCCTTCCATTGGACAGGGTAGCGTGGAGCAGTACTTC
TRBJ1-4	TRBV7-9	NA	TRBD1	CASSLPGQGEGEKLFF	TGTGCCAGCAGCTTACCCGGACAGGGTGAGGGTGAAAAACTGTTTTTT
TRBJ1-1	TRBV11-2	NA	NA	CASSLTWYTEAFF	TGTGCCAGCAGCTTAACCTGGTACACTGAAGCTTTCTTT
TRBJ2-1	TRBV20-1	NA	TRBD2	CSARSGLAYEQFF	TGCAGTGCTAGATCGGGACTAGCATATGAGCAGTTCTTC
TRBJ2-2	TRBV7-2	many	NA	CASSLFGGSNTGELFF	TGTGCCAGCAGCTTATTTGGCGGGTCGAACACCGGGGAGCTGTTTTTT
TRBJ2-3	TRBV29-1	NA	TRBD1	CSVAGDRNFGDTQYF	TGCAGCGTTGCGGGGGACAGGAACTTCGGAGATACGCAGTATTTT
TRBJ1-1	TRBV6-6	many	NA	CASSYSFSTNTEAFF	TGTGCCAGCAGTTACTCCTTCAGCACGAACACTGAAGCTTTCTTT
TRBJ2-7	TRBV5-1	many	NA	CASSLDRSPAYEQYF	TGCGCCAGCAGCTTGGACAGGTCCCCCGCCTACGAGCAGTACTTC
TRBJ2-3	TRBV7-9	NA	NA	CASSSRTATDTQYF	TGTGCCAGCAGCTCTCGGACAGCCACAGATACGCAGTATTTT
TRBJ1-5	TRBV6-1	many	NA	CASSEQGLGQPQHF	TGTGCCAGCAGTGAACAGGGTCTAGGACAGCCCCAGCATTTT
TRBJ2-1	TRBV24-1	many	TRBD1	CATSGRTGGLNEQFF	TGTGCCACCAGTGGACGGACAGGGGGCCTTAATGAGCAGTTCTTC
TRBJ2-7	TRBV4-3	once	NA	CASSQGGGTDYYEQYF	TGCGCCAGCAGCCAAGGGGGCGGGACAGACTACTACGAGCAGTACTTC
TRBJ1-5	TRBV7-9	many	TRBD1	CASSSEQGARGNQPQHF	TGTGCCAGCAGCTCAGAACAGGGGGCGAGGGGCAATCAGCCCCAGCATTTT
TRBJ1-2	TRBV7-9	many	NA	CASSLVGSRSVYGYTF	TGTGCCAGCAGCTTAGTTGGGTCCCGCTCCGTATATGGCTACACCTTC
TRBJ2-7	TRBV20-1	many	TRBD1	CSGLFTTGSSYEQYF	TGCAGTGGTCTTTTCACGACAGGGAGCTCCTACGAGCAGTACTTC
TRBJ2-2	TRBV28	many	NA	CASQKFRLGELFF	TGTGCCAGCCAGAAGTTCAGGCTCGGGGAGCTGTTTTTT
TRBJ1-1	TRBV11-2	NA	NA	CASSLSGAIAFF	TGTGCCAGCAGCTTATCTGGGGCCATAGCTTTCTTT
TRBJ2-7	TRBV28	many	TRBD2	CASSNPGGVYEQYF	TGTGCCAGCAGTAACCCCGGGGGGGTCTACGAGCAGTACTTC
TRBJ1-2	TRBV18	NA	NA	CASSPLEGDYGYTF	TGTGCCAGCTCACCACTGGAAGGGGACTATGGCTACACCTTC
TRBJ2-2	TRBV10-1	few	TRBD2	CASSDSGRETGELFF	TGCGCCAGCAGCGATAGCGGGAGGGAGACCGGGGAGCTGTTTTTT
TRBJ2-2	TRBV5-1	many	NA	CASSLGDLTGELFF	TGCGCCAGCAGCTTGGGGGACCTTACCGGGGAGCTGTTTTTT
TRBJ1-5	TRBV2	many	NA	CASSVPHSNQPQHF	TGTGCCAGCAGTGTGCCCCATAGCAATCAGCCCCAGCATTTT
TRBJ1-4	TRBV15	few	NA	CATSSDTSTNEKLFF	TGTGCCACCAGCTCGGACACCTCAACTAATGAAAAACTGTTTTTT
TRBJ2-2	TRBV6-1	NA	TRBD2	CASSVGPTSGRVELFF	TGTGCCAGCAGTGTAGGGCCGACTAGCGGGAGGGTGGAGCTGTTTTTT
TRBJ2-3	TRBV7-9	NA	NA	CASSPEGPASTDTQYF	TGTGCCAGCAGCCCCGAGGGGCCGGCAAGCACAGATACGCAGTATTTT
TRBJ2-1	TRBV6-1	few	NA	CASTPGLHLSYNEQFF	TGTGCCAGCACCCCCGGACTTCACCTCTCCTACAATGAGCAGTTCTTC
TRBJ2-7	TRBV20-1	many	TRBD1	CSATGDRGLPLSSYEQYF	TGCAGTGCCACCGGGGACAGGGGCCTTCCCTTAAGCTCCTACGAGCAGTACTTC
TRBJ2-5	TRBV28	many	NA	CASSLDSPGSLGRKETQYF	TGTGCCAGCAGTTTGGACAGCCCTGGGTCTCTGGGGAGAAAAGAGACCCAGTACTTC
TRBJ2-3	TRBV5-5	NA	NA	CASSHLGGPGTDTQYF	TGTGCCAGCAGCCACCTGGGGGGCCCAGGCACAGATACGCAGTATTTT
TRBJ2-7	TRBV29-1	once	TRBD2	CSVLPGLADYYEQYF	TGCAGCGTTCTACCGGGACTAGCGGACTACTACGAGCAGTACTTC
TRBJ1-2	TRBV28	many	TRBD1	CASSLAVTGYGYTF	TGTGCCAGCAGTTTGGCCGTGACAGGGTATGGCTACACCTTC
TRBJ2-1	TRBV28	many	NA	CASLRGPSYNEQFF	TGTGCCAGCTTGCGGGGACCCTCCTACAATGAGCAGTTCTTC
TRBJ2-5	TRBV3-1	many	NA	CASSQGWETQYF	TGTGCCAGCAGCCAAGGATGGGAGACCCAGTACTTC
TRBJ2-3	TRBV5-1	many	TRBD1	CASREGDRGLDTQYF	TGCGCCAGCAGGGAAGGGGACAGGGGACTAGATACGCAGTATTTT
TRBJ2-3	TRBV28	many	NA	CASSFEDEGTDTQYF	TGTGCCAGCAGTTTTGAGGATGAGGGCACAGATACGCAGTATTTT
TRBJ1-1	TRBV10-3	many	TRBD1	CAISDRQGGGNTEAFF	TGTGCCATCAGTGACCGACAGGGAGGTGGGAACACTGAAGCTTTCTTT
TRBJ2-1	TRBV11-2	many	TRBD2	CASSSRIAGGPKNEQFF	TGTGCCAGCAGCAGCAGGATAGCGGGAGGGCCGAAAAATGAGCAGTTCTTC
TRBJ1-3	TRBV20-1	many	NA	CSARVPGLRNTIYF	TGCAGTGCTAGAGTCCCAGGGCTGAGAAACACCATATATTTT
TRBJ2-5	TRBV6-6	many	NA	CASSYSNGGLQETQYF	TGTGCCAGCAGTTACTCGAATGGGGGTCTCCAAGAGACCCAGTACTTC
TRBJ2-5	TRBV7-2	many	TRBD2	CASSEGTSGRGAQYF	TGTGCCAGCAGCGAAGGGACTAGCGGACGGGGGGCCCAGTACTTC
TRBJ2-1	TRBV9	few	NA	CASSVEGIYDEQFF	TGTGCCAGCAGCGTTGAGGGGATATACGATGAGCAGTTCTTC
TRBJ1-5	TRBV11-2	once	TRBD1	CASSQGALNQPQHF	TGTGCCAGCAGCCAGGGGGCGCTGAATCAGCCCCAGCATTTT
TRBJ2-1	TRBV6-5	few	TRBD2	CASSYGTSGRPNEQFF	TGTGCCAGCAGTTACGGAACTAGCGGGAGGCCCAATGAGCAGTTCTTC
TRBJ2-7	TRBV5-1	NA	NA	CASRYGVAGHSYEQYF	TGCGCCAGCAGATACGGAGTGGCGGGCCACTCCTACGAGCAGTACTTC
TRBJ2-2	TRBV11-2	few	NA	CASSQMEGGELFF	TGTGCCAGCAGCCAGATGGAGGGCGGGGAGCTGTTTTTT
TRBJ2-7	TRBV12-3/TRBV12-4	many	TRBD1	CASSVGTGDNEQYF	TGTGCCAGCAGTGTCGGGACAGGGGATAACGAGCAGTACTTC
TRBJ1-3	TRBV28	few	TRBD1	CASSRDRAGNTIYF	TGTGCCAGCAGTCGGGACAGAGCTGGAAACACCATATATTTT
TRBJ2-3	TRBV2	many	NA	CASSDLDTQYF	TGTGCCAGCAGTGATTTAGATACGCAGTATTTT
TRBJ1-2	TRBV6-1	many	NA	CASRDTTYGYTF	TGTGCCAGCCGGGACACCACGTATGGCTACACCTTC
TRBJ1-6	TRBV6-1	many	NA	CASSNTGTEYNSPLHF	TGTGCCAGCTCGAATACCGGGACGGAATATAATTCACCCCTCCACTTT
TRBJ2-5	TRBV20-1	NA	NA	CSASKDQETQYF	TGCAGTGCTAGTAAGGATCAAGAGACCCAGTACTTC
TRBJ2-7	TRBV7-9	many	TRBD1	CASSQDRAHEQYF	TGTGCCAGCAGCCAGGACAGGGCCCACGAGCAGTACTTC
TRBJ2-3	TRBV11-2	many	TRBD2	CASSFAGGRPDTQYF	TGTGCCAGCAGCTTTGCTGGCGGGAGGCCAGATACGCAGTATTTT
TRBJ2-3	TRBV11-2	many	NA	CASSPFSPVWGSTDTQYF	TGTGCCAGCAGCCCCTTTTCGCCAGTGTGGGGATCCACAGATACGCAGTATTTT
TRBJ1-6	TRBV7-3	NA	NA	CASSSFADNSPLHF	TGTGCCAGCAGCTCCTTCGCAGATAATTCACCCCTCCACTTT